What follows are 24 T cell receptor beta chains derived from one specimen sequenced in a study of blood T cell repertoires in COVID-19 (dated by TCRdb to the early 2020s). Library preparation was by the immunoSEQ multiplex PCR assay. What TCRdb holds here is the immuneACCESS table cut down to in-frame rearrangements. Part of the clones is not present; checked against another copy, under half of the missing clones reflect an unresolved V gene, and the others are unexplained. The sample records tens of thousands of clones, roughly 89% of which are singletons. Roughly 5.7% of the sample lies in the top ten. The specimen sequenced was peripheral blood. The receptor set was obtained from a man aged 60 to 75 with acute or convalescent COVID-19.

The genes are TRBV11-2 and TRBJ2-5, with 9 bases fitting TRBD2. The trim removed 4 bases at V and 4 bases at J, leaving 7 bases unmatched. Germline loops: CDR1 SGHAT, CDR2 FQNNGV. The CDR3 is made up of 15 amino acids. In nucleotides, the CDR3 is TGTGCCAGCAGCTCGCGGGGGGGGCCCCCAGAGACCCAGTACTTC. Amino acid sequence: CASSSRGGPPETQYF.

This CDR3 is CAWSVAGGGAYSNQPQHF. In DNA, the CDR3 is TGTGCCTGGAGTGTCGCAGGTGGCGGGGCTTATAGCAATCAGCCCCAGCATTTT. The rearrangement links TRBV30 to TRBJ1-5; a possible D gene is TRBD1 (5 bases). V lost 0 bases to trimming and J lost 0 bases, with 18 bases between them. The CDR3 has 18 amino acids. Germline V gene lookup returns CDR1 GTSNPN and CDR2 SVGIG (reference sequence).

The J gene is TRBJ1-3, the V gene TRBV27, with no clear D. The CDR3 extends over 16 amino acids. CDR1 is MNHEY and CDR2 is SMNVEV in the germline V gene (reference sequence). The ends were cut back, 1 base at V and 2 bases at J, with 12 bases in the middle. CDR3 region: CASSLYTPRAGNTIYF. The CDR3, as DNA: TGTGCCAGCAGTTTATATACCCCTCGCGCTGGAAACACCATATATTTT.

The chain has TRBV24-1 and TRBJ2-1; no clear D. The CDR3 has 13 residues. Germline CDR1 and CDR2: KGHDR and SFDVKD. Deletions cut 4 bases from V and 2 bases from J, with 5 bases between. CDR3 region: CATSEAAYNEQFF. CDR3 sequence (DNA): TGTGCCACCAGTGAGGCTGCCTACAATGAGCAGTTCTTC.

The chain couples TRBV7-2 to TRBJ1-2; 8 nucleotides agree with TRBD1. The CDR3 loop spans 16 amino acids. Germline CDR1 reads SGHTA; CDR2 reads FQGNSA. V lost 1 base and J lost 0; bases outside the gene matches: 4. The DNA for the CDR3 is TGTGCCAGCAGCTTAGGGGGGACAGGAGCTAACTATGGCTACACCTTC. Protein: CASSLGGTGANYGYTF.

This clone appeared a single time. The CDR3 nucleotides are TGTGCCATCAGTGACCGAAGACAGGGCCCGACTAGCGGGGACCTTTCTGGGGCCAACGTCCTGACTTTC. It encodes CAISDRRQGPTSGDLSGANVLTF. This chain connects TRBV10-3 to TRBJ2-6, with 11 bases lining up with TRBD2. The germline V gene has CDR1 ENHRY and CDR2 SYGVKD. The CDR3 sequence is 23 residues long. Losses at the gene ends were 3 bases for V and 1 base for J; bases not matched to a gene: 20.

The V and J genes are TRBV20-1 and TRBJ1-2, with unresolved D. Trimming took off 5 bases at V and 4 bases at J, with 5 bases between the two ends. Germline V gene data show CDR1 as DFQATT and CDR2 as SNEGSKA (reference sequence). CDR3 size: 10 residues. The CDR3, as DNA: TGCAGTGCTTTGAGCTATGGCTACACCTTC. Protein product: CSALSYGYTF.

The CDR3 DNA sequence: TGTGCCAGCAGTTCTGTGACCCTCGGGGACACTGAAGCTTTCTTT. It specifies CASSSVTLGDTEAFF. The V gene is TRBV27, the J gene TRBJ1-1, with D unclear. In germline, CDR1 is MNHEY, CDR2 SMNVEV (reference sequence). Trimming removed 4 bases from V and 3 bases from J, with 15 bases in between. The CDR3 length is 15 residues.

In its sample, this clone was seen once. This chain links TRBV6-6 with TRBJ1-1; unclear D gene. The CDR3 consists of 13 residues. The germline CDR1 and CDR2 sequences are MNHNY and SVGAGI (reference sequence). Trimming cost V 2 bases and J 6 bases, with 10 bases left between them. CDR3 nucleotide sequence: TGTGCCAGCAGTTACACCCGGGGAGCTGAAGCTTTCTTT. Its protein is CASSYTRGAEAFF.

This clone was seen more than once but under ten times. The V gene is TRBV5-1, the J gene TRBJ2-4; the D gene is possibly TRBD2 (5 bases). V shed 1 base and J shed 0 bases, with 11 bases lying between them. CDR3 length: 16 amino acids. The germline gives CDR1 SGHRS, CDR2 YFSETQ. The CDR3 loop is CASSLSGYLAKNIQYF. The CDR3 nucleotides read TGCGCCAGCAGCTTGTCGGGATACCTAGCCAAAAACATTCAGTACTTC. Based on the CDR3 plus reference TRBV5-1 and TRBJ2-4, the full variable domain is KAGVTQTPRYLIKTRGQQVTLSCSPISGHRSVSWYQQTPGQGLQFLFEYFSETQRNKGNFPGRFSGRQFSNSRSEMNVSTLELGDSALYLCASSLSGYLAKNIQYFGAGTRLSVL.

The chain carries TRBV19 and TRBJ1-1, with 8 bases fitting TRBD1. Germline V gene sequence: CDR1 LNHDA, CDR2 SQIVND (reference sequence). The CDR3 is made up of 14 amino acids. The junction had 4 bases not matched to a gene; V was cut back by 3 bases and J by 4 bases. The CDR3 DNA reads TGTGCCAGTAGTATCGGTACAGGGGGCACTGAAGCTTTCTTT. Its translation: CASSIGTGGTEAFF.

The chain carries TRBV3-1 (or the pseudogene TRBV3-2) and TRBJ1-4; D is undetermined. V was trimmed by 0 bases and J by 0 bases, leaving 8 bases between them. This CDR3 spans 16 amino acids. The germline V gene encodes CDR1 LGHDT and CDR2 YNNKEL (reference sequence). CDR3 protein: CASSQDPVATNEKLFF. The DNA of the CDR3 is TGTGCCAGCAGCCAAGATCCGGTTGCAACTAATGAAAAACTGTTTTTT.

V is TRBV5-4 and J is TRBJ2-7, with D perhaps matching TRBD1 (6 bases). V gave up 3 bases and J gave up 0 bases, with 13 bases separating them. The CDR3 totals 15 residues. CDR1 is SGHNT, CDR2 YYREEE, per germline (reference sequence). The CDR3 nucleotides read TGTGCCAGCAGCTCCGGGACAACGAGCTCCTACGAGCAGTACTTC. The encoded protein is CASSSGTTSSYEQYF.

As for this clone: One end of the junction varies from germline; a read error may be responsible. The chain couples TRBV6-5 to TRBJ1-1; 7 positions agree with TRBD1. Per germline, CDR1 MNHEY and CDR2 SVGAGI. The CDR3 contains 15 residues. The CDR3 sequence is CASRDATGVKTEAFF. The CDR3 nucleotides are TGTGCCAGCAGGGATGCCACAGGGGTGAAGACTGAAGCTTTCTTT.

This clone has a single count. J is TRBJ2-2 and V is TRBV7-9, with D possibly TRBD2 on 6 matching bases. This CDR3 comprises 15 residues. Trimming took off 2 bases at V and 0 bases at J, with 7 bases between the two ends. CDR1 SEHNR and CDR2 FQNEAQ come from the germline V gene (reference sequence). CDR3 region: CASSLLATNTGELFF. The DNA of the CDR3 is TGTGCCAGCAGCTTACTAGCGACGAACACCGGGGAGCTGTTTTTT.

The chain has TRBV28 and TRBJ1-2, with D maybe TRBD1 (5 bases). The CDR3 contains 13 residues. Trimming shortened V by 1 base and J by 4 bases, and 7 bases separated the two germline ends. Germline V gene lookup returns CDR1 MDHEN and CDR2 SYDVKM. CDR3 amino acids: CASSLSTAYGYTF. CDR3 sequence (DNA): TGTGCCAGCAGTTTATCGACAGCCTATGGCTACACCTTC.

This chain links TRBV3-1 (or the pseudogene TRBV3-2) with TRBJ2-1, with a possible D match to TRBD1 (6 bases). Trimming took 0 bases from V and 14 from J, leaving 11 bases between them. Germline V gives CDR1 LGHDT, CDR2 YNNKEL (reference sequence). The length of the CDR3 is 12 residues. CDR3 sequence (DNA): TGTGCCAGCAGCCAAGATGGTAGGGGGAAGTTCTTC. This sequence encodes CASSQDGRGKFF.

The V and J genes are TRBV18 and TRBJ1-2, with D maybe TRBD1 (6 bases). The V gene lost 6 bases and the J gene lost 5 bases, with 16 bases spanning the gap. Per germline, CDR1 KGHSH and CDR2 LQKENI. The CDR3 is 14 residues long. The CDR3 sequence is CASSVGGNFYGYTF. CDR3 bases: TGTGCCAGCTCGGTAGGGGGAAACTTTTATGGCTACACCTTC.

The CDR3 nucleotides are TGTGCCAGCAGCCAACGGACAGGGGTAGAAAACACCATATATTTT. Protein: CASSQRTGVENTIYF. The V gene is TRBV11-2, the J gene TRBJ1-3, with 9 nucleotides matching TRBD1. This CDR3 spans 15 amino acids. V shed 5 bases, J shed 6 bases, and the junction held 8 bases outside the gene matches. The germline V gene has CDR1 SGHAT and CDR2 FQNNGV.

This sequence joins TRBV6-5 and TRBJ2-2, with 7 bases that match TRBD1. J was trimmed by 1 base and V by 1 base; bases with no gene match: 3. This CDR3 is built from 16 residues. Germline V gene sequence: CDR1 MNHEY, CDR2 SVGAGI. CDR3 amino acids: CASSYFSGGNTGELFF. CDR3 sequence (DNA): TGTGCCAGCAGTTACTTTTCAGGGGGGAACACCGGGGAGCTGTTTTTT.

CDR3 region: CASSAVGKRTEQFF. The CDR3 bases are TGTGCCAGCAGCGCGGTCGGTAAGCGAACTGAGCAGTTCTTC. This chain joins TRBV5-4 and TRBJ2-1; no clear D. With 4 bases removed from V and 9 bases from J, the gap between germline ends came to 17 bases. The CDR3 consists of 14 residues. CDR1 is SGHNT, CDR2 YYREEE, per germline (reference sequence).

This chain links TRBV18 with TRBJ1-1, with 7 bases that match TRBD1. The CDR3 consists of 14 residues. V was clipped by 1 base and J by 1 base; unmatched bases: 0. Germline V gene sequence: CDR1 KGHSH, CDR2 LQKENI. CDR3 residues: CASSPRQGNTEAFF. The DNA for the CDR3 is TGTGCCAGCTCACCACGACAGGGGAACACTGAAGCTTTCTTT.

The chain joins TRBV6-5 to TRBJ2-7, with 7 bases fitting TRBD1. This CDR3 region has 14 residues. The J segment lost 4 bases and the V segment lost 7 bases, leaving 10 bases of the junction unmatched. The germline CDR1 and CDR2 sequences are MNHEY and SVGAGI. The CDR3 region has the DNA TGTGCCAGCACGAGGGACAGTGCAAAGTACGAGCAGTACTTC. The encoded protein is CASTRDSAKYEQYF.

This rearrangement joins TRBV7-2 to TRBJ2-2, with 8 bases aligning to TRBD2. CDR1 SGHTA and CDR2 FQGNSA come from the germline V gene. The CDR3 covers 18 residues. The ends lost 1 base at V and 0 bases at J; junction bases unmatched: 7. CDR3 region: CASSLVPPGLANTGELFF. For the CDR3, the DNA is TGTGCCAGCAGCTTAGTACCCCCGGGACTAGCGAACACCGGGGAGCTGTTTTTT.